Below are 32 T cell receptor beta chains sequenced from a single sample in a study of CD8 T cells in ankylosing spondylitis. MiXCR, run by TCRdb on the 5' RACE reads, gives a single entry per CDR3 protein. The sample has hundreds of thousands of distinct CDR3 sequences; roughly 32% are singletons. What was sequenced was blood, either unsorted or a sorted T cell fraction (not recorded which). Every receptor here comes from a male donor with ankylosing spondylitis or in good health (not recorded which).

This clonotype occurred a few times. The chain employs TRBV6-5 and TRBJ2-3; TRBD2 might be the D (6 bases). V was clipped by 8 bases and J by 5 bases, with 11 bases between them. The CDR3 covers 12 residues. Germline V gives CDR1 MNHEY, CDR2 SVGAGI. CDR3 nucleotide sequence: TGTGCCAGCTCTAACGGGGGAGATACGCAGTATTTT. Its translation: CASSNGGDTQYF.

The V gene is TRBV6-1, the J gene TRBJ2-1, with D perhaps TRBD2 (7 bases). V lost 8 bases and J lost 2, with 13 bases in between. The CDR3 length is 14 residues. CDR1 and CDR2 from the germline V gene are MNHNS and SASEGT. Written as DNA, the CDR3 is TGTGCCAGCCTAGGGGGGGGTCCCTACAATGAGCAGTTCTTC. Protein: CASLGGGPYNEQFF.

The V gene is TRBV27, the J gene TRBJ2-1; 7 bases agree with TRBD2. Germline assignment: CDR1 MNHEY and CDR2 SMNVEV (reference sequence). The CDR3 is 15 amino acids. With V trimmed by 2 bases and J by 9 bases, 10 bases remained unmatched. As DNA, the CDR3 is TGTGCCAGCAGTTTAGGCGGGGGAATCGCTGGTGAGCAGTTCTTC. Protein sequence: CASSLGGGIAGEQFF.

The chain links TRBV28 to TRBJ2-7, with 10 bases lining up with TRBD2. Germline CDR1 is MDHEN and CDR2 is SYDVKM. The CDR3 totals 14 residues. V was clipped by 9 bases and J by 6 bases; unmatched bases: 11. This chain's CDR3 is CASLSGGTSGEQYF. The CDR3, as DNA: TGTGCCAGTCTTAGCGGGGGGACCTCGGGCGAGCAGTACTTC.

The genes are TRBV9 and TRBJ2-2; 7 nucleotides agree with TRBD2. V lost 0 bases and J lost 5; bases outside the gene matches: 1. Germline V gives CDR1 SGDLS, CDR2 YYNGEE. The CDR3 is made up of 14 amino acids. Here the CDR3 DNA reads TGTGCCAGCAGCGTAGGGGGAGGGACCGGGGAGCTGTTTTTT. This encodes CASSVGGGTGELFF. The full variable domain, rest sourced from reference TRBV9 and TRBJ2-2, is DSGVTQTPKHLITATGQRVTLRCSPRSGDLSVYWYQQSLDQGLQFLIQYYNGEERAKGNILERFSAQQFPDLHSELNLSSLELGDSALYFCASSVGGGTGELFFGEGSRLTVL.

This clonotype has more than one count but fewer than ten. The rearrangement joins TRBV10-3 to TRBJ2-5; perhaps TRBD1 as D (6 bases). Germline lookup yields CDR1 ENHRY and CDR2 SYGVKD. The CDR3 sequence is 14 residues long. V was cut by 4 bases and J by 2 bases, with 11 bases left in between. The CDR3 region is CAISGPQGQETQYF. CDR3 bases: TGTGCCATCAGTGGCCCACAGGGTCAAGAGACCCAGTACTTC.

The chain links TRBV4-1 to TRBJ2-1, with TRBD2 matching over 8 bases. Germline V gene sequence: CDR1 MGHRA, CDR2 YSYEKL. The CDR3 has 17 amino acids. Trimming took 1 base from V and 4 from J; bases not matched to a gene: 9. The CDR3 bases are TGCGCCAGCAGCCAAGGCACTCTAGCGGGTATATACAATGAGCAGTTCTTC. Translating it yields CASSQGTLAGIYNEQFF.

This clonotype occurred a few times. The rearrangement joins TRBV25-1 to TRBJ1-1; D call uncertain. The length of the CDR3 is 15 residues. Trimming shortened V by 1 base and J by 0 bases, and 9 bases separated the two germline ends. The germline V gene has CDR1 MGHDK and CDR2 SYGVNS. The CDR3 sequence: CASSESGTVNTEAFF. The CDR3 region has the DNA TGTGCCAGCAGTGAATCAGGAACGGTGAACACTGAAGCTTTCTTT. Using reference TRBV25-1 and TRBJ1-1 for the parts outside the CDR3, the full variable domain is EADIYQTPRYLVIGTGKKITLECSQTMGHDKMYWYQQDPGMELHLIHYSYGVNSTEKGDLSSESTVSRIRTEHFPLTLESARPSHTSQYLCASSESGTVNTEAFFGQGTRLTVV.

This chain links TRBV4-2 with TRBJ2-5; no definite D call. This CDR3 spans 16 amino acids. Trimming pared 1 base from V and 2 bases from J, leaving 14 bases between. Per the germline V gene, CDR1 is LGHNA and CDR2 is YNFKEQ. This CDR3 reads CASSQVPYMLQETQYF. The CDR3 nucleotides read TGTGCCAGCAGCCAAGTTCCCTATATGCTGCAAGAGACCCAGTACTTC.

This clonotype was counted between two and nine times. The J gene is TRBJ2-7, the V gene TRBV9; D might be TRBD1 or TRBD2, each matching 5 bases. V was pared by 0 bases and J by 10 bases, with 17 bases between. This CDR3 contains 14 residues. The germline gives CDR1 SGDLS, CDR2 YYNGEE. CDR3: CASSVDGLRDPQYF. As DNA, the CDR3 is TGTGCCAGCAGCGTAGACGGATTACGGGACCCCCAGTACTTC.

This chain connects TRBV7-9 to TRBJ2-1; D remains unclear. The germline V and J ends were trimmed by 3 bases and 10 bases, with 7 bases remaining between them. The germline V gene has CDR1 SEHNR and CDR2 FQNEAQ (reference sequence). This CDR3 comprises 11 residues. This chain's CDR3 is CASSFIAEQFF. CDR3 DNA: TGTGCCAGCAGCTTCATAGCCGAGCAGTTCTTC.

The chain recombines TRBV5-1 with TRBJ2-2, with D tentatively TRBD2 (5 bases). Germline V gene sequence: CDR1 SGHRS, CDR2 YFSETQ. The length of the CDR3 is 13 residues. With 5 bases removed from V and 4 bases from J, the gap between germline ends came to 9 bases. The CDR3 is CASRRDLTGELFF. The CDR3 region has the DNA TGCGCCAGCAGGAGGGATCTCACCGGGGAGCTGTTTTTT.

This clonotype came up a few times. This rearrangement joins TRBV24-1 to TRBJ2-5, with 12 bases identical to TRBD1. CDR3 length: 16 amino acids. The V segment lost 10 bases and the J segment 5 bases; nucleotides outside the gene matches: 13. From germline, CDR1 is KGHDR and CDR2 SFDVKD. CDR3 region: CATRRGTGGADETQYF. In DNA form, the CDR3 reads TGTGCCACGAGGCGGGGGACAGGGGGCGCCGATGAGACCCAGTACTTC.

The chain is built from TRBV20-1 and TRBJ1-4, with D uncertain. This CDR3 spans 12 amino acids. Per germline, CDR1 DFQATT and CDR2 SNEGSKA (reference sequence). The V end lost 6 bases, the J end lost 4 bases, and 9 bases lay between the germline ends. The CDR3 reads CSARWSNEKLFF. In nucleotides, the CDR3 is TGCAGTGCCAGATGGAGTAATGAAAAACTGTTTTTT.

This clonotype was detected a few times. The rearrangement uses TRBV29-1 and TRBJ2-3; a weak D match, TRBD2 (5 bases). V lost 4 bases, J lost 5 bases, and 13 bases lay in between. The germline CDR1 and CDR2 sequences are SQVTM and ANQGSEA. The CDR3 has 13 residues. DNA for the CDR3: TGCAGCGTTGTCGTGGCGGGCGGAGATACGCAGTATTTT. It codes for CSVVVAGGDTQYF.

This clonotype was found a few times. The rearrangement uses TRBV7-6 and TRBJ2-3, with D hard to call. The CDR3 spans 13 residues. Germline V lookup: CDR1 SGHVS, CDR2 FNYEAQ. V lost 0 bases and J lost 1, with 2 bases in between. CDR3 region: CASSLARTDTQYF. In nucleotides, the CDR3 is TGTGCCAGCAGCTTAGCGCGCACAGATACGCAGTATTTT.

The rearrangement joins TRBV7-9 to TRBJ2-1; TRBD1 aligns across 7 bases. V shed 0 bases, J shed 4 bases, and the junction held 3 bases outside the gene matches. CDR3 length equals 15 residues. Germline CDR1 reads SEHNR; CDR2 reads FQNEAQ (reference sequence). This CDR3 reads CASSLAGTDYNEQFF. CDR3 nucleotide sequence: TGTGCCAGCAGCTTAGCCGGGACAGATTACAATGAGCAGTTCTTC.

This clonotype occurred a few times. The rearrangement uses TRBV5-1 and TRBJ2-1, with TRBD1 as a possible D gene (6 bases). Between the trimmed V and J ends, which lost 2 bases and 3 bases, there was a span of 12 bases. The length of the CDR3 is 15 residues. Germline CDR1 is SGHRS and CDR2 is YFSETQ. The CDR3 loop reads CASSLGQLFYNEQFF. In DNA form, the CDR3 reads TGCGCCAGCAGCTTAGGACAGTTGTTCTACAATGAGCAGTTCTTC.

This rearrangement joins TRBV3-1 to TRBJ2-5, with D perhaps TRBD1 or TRBD2 (7 bases each). CDR3 size: 14 residues. Trimming cost V 3 bases and J 4 bases, with 12 bases left between them. Germline lookup yields CDR1 LGHDT and CDR2 YNNKEL (reference sequence). CDR3 in amino acids: CASSHPGGVETQYF. The CDR3 region has the DNA TGTGCCAGCAGCCATCCAGGGGGGGTAGAGACCCAGTACTTC.

The chain recombines TRBV7-2 with TRBJ1-6, with D unclear. This CDR3 has 13 amino acids. Germline V gene sequence: CDR1 SGHTA, CDR2 FQGNSA. V lost 4 bases, J lost 10 bases, and 11 bases lay in between. The CDR3 DNA follows: TGTGCCAGCAGCTCCTTTGCTGGCTCACCCCTCCACTTT. Translation: CASSSFAGSPLHF.

This clonotype was counted between two and nine times. V is TRBV5-5 and J is TRBJ2-5; 7 bases fit TRBD2. This CDR3 comprises 15 residues. The junction had 11 bases not matched to a gene; V was cut back by 7 bases and J by 2 bases. CDR1 and CDR2 (germline): SGHKS, YYEKEE (reference sequence). The CDR3 loop is CASRGDRGGQETQYF. CDR3 nucleotide sequence: TGTGCCAGCCGCGGGGATAGGGGAGGGCAAGAGACCCAGTACTTC.

This clonotype occurred a few times. Here the CDR3 reads CASSQEEDRPYEQYF. The CDR3 DNA follows: TGTGCCAGCAGCCAAGAGGAGGACCGACCCTACGAGCAGTACTTC. The gene calls are TRBV4-2 and TRBJ2-7; tentatively, D is TRBD2 (5 bases). The germline gives CDR1 LGHNA, CDR2 YNFKEQ. CDR3 length: 15 amino acids. Trimming left V 0 bases short and J 2 bases short, with 11 bases between.

The chain joins TRBV20-1 to TRBJ2-1, with 12 bases fitting TRBD2. V lost 1 base and J lost 5; bases outside the gene matches: 0. The CDR3 is 14 residues long. CDR1 is DFQATT, CDR2 SNEGSKA, per germline (reference sequence). CDR3 protein: CSARGLAGDNEQFF. The DNA of the CDR3 is TGCAGTGCTAGAGGACTAGCGGGGGACAATGAGCAGTTCTTC.

This chain connects TRBV9 to TRBJ1-3; D gene unclear. V was pared by 4 bases and J by 4 bases, with 12 bases between. Germline V lookup: CDR1 SGDLS, CDR2 YYNGEE. The CDR3 spans 14 residues. The CDR3 DNA sequence: TGTGCCAGCAGCCTTATGGGCCGAGGAAACACCATATATTTT. This sequence encodes CASSLMGRGNTIYF.

This clonotype occurred many times. The V call is TRBV29-1, the J call TRBJ2-7; D is unclear. The CDR3 is 13 residues long. CDR1 is SQVTM and CDR2 is ANQGSEA in the germline V gene. V was clipped by 6 bases and J by 1 base, with 13 bases between them. The CDR3 sequence is CSVLQSTSYEQYF. As DNA, the CDR3 is TGCAGCGTCCTCCAAAGTACATCCTACGAGCAGTACTTC.

The chain carries TRBV20-1 and TRBJ2-5; weak D call: TRBD2 (5 bases). V was shortened by 3 bases and J by 3 bases, with 17 bases between the two germline ends. The CDR3 extends over 15 amino acids. Looked up from germline, CDR1 is DFQATT and CDR2 is SNEGSKA (reference sequence). DNA of the CDR3: TGCAGTGCTAGCGACCGGGCCTCCGGGGAAGAGACCCAGTACTTC. Its protein is CSASDRASGEETQYF.

This clonotype was observed a few times. J is TRBJ2-1 and V is TRBV7-9, with D uncertain. Germline values: CDR1 SEHNR, CDR2 FQNEAQ (reference sequence). The CDR3 has 14 residues. Trimming pared 0 bases from V and 9 bases from J, leaving 12 bases between. The CDR3 region is CASSLAGSSSEQFF. The CDR3 DNA reads as TGTGCCAGCAGCTTAGCAGGTAGCAGCAGTGAGCAGTTCTTC. The variable domain in full, with the rest retrieved from reference TRBV7-9 and TRBJ2-1, is DTGVSQNPRHKITKRGQNVTFRCDPISEHNRLYWYRQTLGQGPEFLTYFQNEAQLEKSRLLSDRFSAERPKGSFSTLEIQRTEQGDSAMYLCASSLAGSSSEQFFGPGTRLTVL.

The rearrangement uses TRBV29-1 and TRBJ1-1; no clear D gene. V was trimmed by 1 base and J by 8 bases, leaving 14 bases between them. Germline loops: CDR1 SQVTM, CDR2 ANQGSEA. The CDR3 length is 13 residues. CDR3 coding DNA: TGCAGCGTTGAAGGCGGAAGGGTCGTAGAAGCTTTCTTT. This encodes CSVEGGRVVEAFF.

This clonotype was seen a few times. This sequence joins TRBV28 and TRBJ2-5, with unresolved D. Germline values: CDR1 MDHEN, CDR2 SYDVKM. The CDR3 has 12 residues. Trimming took off 1 base at V and 5 bases at J, with 5 bases between the two ends. The CDR3 bases are TGTGCCAGCAGTTTATTGCATGAGACCCAGTACTTC. This gives the protein CASSLLHETQYF.

This clonotype appeared many times. The chain's CDR3 is CSASGQGNQPQHF. CDR3 bases: TGCAGTGCTAGCGGACAGGGGAATCAGCCCCAGCATTTT. The chain is built from TRBV20-1 and TRBJ1-5; 9 bases line up with TRBD1. CDR3 length equals 13 residues. Unmatched junction bases numbered 1, after V lost 3 bases and J lost 4 bases. The germline gives CDR1 DFQATT, CDR2 SNEGSKA (reference sequence).

The rearrangement joins TRBV12-3 or TRBV12-4 to TRBJ1-4; D is uncertain. Trimming removed 6 bases from V and 6 bases from J, with 14 bases in between. The CDR3 is made up of 14 amino acids. CDR3 in DNA: TGTGCCAGCAGCAGGTCGGCCCCCTATGAAAAACTGTTTTTT. It codes for CASSRSAPYEKLFF.

This clonotype was picked up many times. The chain recombines TRBV20-1 with TRBJ1-3; D is undetermined. V was shortened by 0 bases and J by 3 bases, with 9 bases between the two germline ends. This CDR3 is 14 amino acids long. Germline lookup yields CDR1 DFQATT and CDR2 SNEGSKA (reference sequence). The CDR3, as DNA: TGCAGTGCTAGAGATTGGGCACATGGAAACACCATATATTTT. This sequence encodes CSARDWAHGNTIYF.